The 28 T cell receptor beta chains below were found in one sample sequenced in a study of T cell repertoires in cytomegalovirus infection. In TCRdb, the reads were re-called with MiXCR into one record per CDR3 protein. The repertoire holds 200,000 or so distinct CDR3 sequences, with roughly 27% as singletons. The sample comprised PBMCs. These receptors were collected from a human donor in good health (CMV status not recorded). Some clones in this sample may be carry-over from other donors' samples.

This clonotype was picked up a small number of times. The rearrangement joins TRBV10-3 to TRBJ2-3; perhaps TRBD1 as D (5 bases). V was trimmed by 4 bases and J by 0 bases, leaving 8 bases between them. The CDR3 is 14 amino acids. Germline V gives CDR1 ENHRY, CDR2 SYGVKD. The CDR3 loop is CAISARQSTDTQYF. The CDR3 DNA sequence: TGTGCCATCAGTGCTAGACAGAGCACAGATACGCAGTATTTT.

This clonotype was seen ten or more times. The rearrangement links TRBV7-6 to TRBJ1-5, with a possible D match to TRBD1 (6 bases). Between the trimmed V and J ends, which lost 1 base and 5 bases, there was a span of 9 bases. Per germline, CDR1 SGHVS and CDR2 FNYEAQ. This CDR3 has 14 residues. The CDR3 is CASSLEAGDQPQHF. As DNA, the CDR3 is TGTGCCAGCAGCTTAGAGGCAGGGGATCAGCCCCAGCATTTT. Variable domain in full (rest from reference TRBV7-6 and TRBJ1-5): GAGVSQSPRYKVTKRGQDVALRCDPISGHVSLYWYRQALGQGPEFLTYFNYEAQQDKSGLPNDRFSAERPEGSISTLTIQRTEQRDSAMYRCASSLEAGDQPQHFGDGTRLSIL.

This chain joins TRBV7-2 and TRBJ2-6; TRBD1 matches 11 bases. This CDR3 region has 19 residues. The germline gives CDR1 SGHTA, CDR2 FQGNSA. The junction had 13 bases not matched to a gene; V was cut back by 5 bases and J by 4 bases. The CDR3 here is CASSLRTGGLRVGANVLTF. CDR3 DNA: TGTGCCAGCAGCCTCCGGACAGGGGGCCTCCGGGTCGGGGCCAACGTCCTGACTTTC.

The table lists this clonotype with many counts. The chain employs TRBV3-1 and TRBJ2-7, with a tentative D call TRBD1 (6 bases). The CDR3 runs 14 residues. V gave up 2 bases and J gave up 3 bases, with 11 bases separating them. The germline gives CDR1 LGHDT, CDR2 YNNKEL (reference sequence). DNA for the CDR3: TGTGCCAGCAGCCAAAACCAGGGGAGCTACGAGCAGTACTTC. Residues: CASSQNQGSYEQYF.

This clonotype was found a few times. The V gene is TRBV7-9, the J gene TRBJ1-2; D remains unclear. Deletions cut 5 bases from V and 8 bases from J, with 12 bases between. CDR1 and CDR2 from the germline V gene are SEHNR and FQNEAQ (reference sequence). The length of the CDR3 is 12 residues. CDR3 sequence: CASSPLLLGYTF. Here the CDR3 DNA reads TGTGCCAGCAGCCCCCTTCTCTTGGGCTACACCTTC.

This clonotype was counted once. The chain carries TRBV2 and TRBJ2-5, with no clear D. The V and J ends lost 8 bases and 5 bases respectively, with 6 bases between them. CDR1 and CDR2 from the germline V gene are SNHLY and FYNNEI. CDR3 size: 10 residues. The CDR3 sequence is CASLLETQYF. CDR3 bases: TGTGCCAGCCTATTGGAGACCCAGTACTTC.

This clonotype was counted at least ten times. V usage is TRBV20-1 and J usage is TRBJ1-1, with D maybe TRBD1 (6 bases). Trimming removed 3 bases at V and 4 bases at J, with 15 bases between. The germline V gene has CDR1 DFQATT and CDR2 SNEGSKA (reference sequence). This CDR3 has 14 residues. The CDR3 coding sequence is TGCAGTGCTAGCCCGCCAGGGGCGGCCACTGAAGCTTTCTTT. It yields the protein CSASPPGAATEAFF.

This clonotype was detected a few times. The chain employs TRBV4-1 and TRBJ1-1, with 7 bases identical to TRBD1. V was clipped by 0 bases and J by 10 bases; unmatched bases: 2. This CDR3 is built from 12 residues. Germline assignment: CDR1 MGHRA and CDR2 YSYEKL. Here the CDR3 DNA reads TGCGCCAGCAGCCAAGATCCAGGGGGAGCTTTCTTT. This sequence encodes CASSQDPGGAFF.

In its sample, this clonotype was seen a few times. The CDR3 sequence: CASRRVSEKLFF. The CDR3 bases are TGTGCCAGCAGGCGGGTCTCCGAAAAACTGTTTTTT. The rearrangement links TRBV7-6 to TRBJ1-4; D gene ambiguous. Per the germline V gene, CDR1 is SGHVS and CDR2 is FNYEAQ. The V end lost 6 bases, the J end lost 8 bases, and 10 bases lay between the germline ends. The CDR3 loop spans 12 amino acids.

The J gene is TRBJ1-5, the V gene TRBV6-2 or TRBV6-3; 9 bases agree with TRBD1. The CDR3 spans 15 residues. The germline gives CDR1 MNHEY, CDR2 SVGEGT. V lost 0 bases, J lost 9 bases, and 6 bases stayed unmatched. The CDR3 bases are TGTGCCAGCAGTTACTCGGGGACAGGGTTCCGGCCCCAGCATTTT. It is translated as CASSYSGTGFRPQHF.

This clonotype was seen a handful of times. This chain connects TRBV7-2 to TRBJ2-2; D is unclear. CDR3 size: 14 residues. Trimming took 5 bases from V and 6 from J, leaving 13 bases between them. The V gene's germline CDR1 is SGHTA and CDR2 FQGNSA. CDR3 sequence reads: CASSTFVRAGELFF. In DNA, the CDR3 is TGTGCCAGCAGCACTTTCGTAAGGGCCGGGGAGCTGTTTTTT.

The J gene is TRBJ1-1, the V gene TRBV6-6, with D perhaps matching TRBD1 (6 bases). The CDR3 contains 13 residues. V was pared by 3 bases and J by 6 bases, with 11 bases between. Germline assignment: CDR1 MNHNY and CDR2 SVGAGI (reference sequence). CDR3 nucleotides: TGTGCCAGCAGTTATTTAGGACAGTCTGAAGCTTTCTTT. Its translation is CASSYLGQSEAFF.

This clonotype was found many times. The chain has TRBV12-3 or TRBV12-4 and TRBJ1-2, with TRBD1 identical over 8 bases. Trimming cost V 1 base and J 6 bases; bases outside gene matches: 7. This CDR3 is built from 15 residues. CDR3 residues: CASSLGTGLVDGYTF. The CDR3 bases are TGTGCCAGCAGTTTAGGGACAGGGTTAGTCGATGGCTACACCTTC.

This clonotype came up a few times. This chain joins TRBV12-3 or TRBV12-4 and TRBJ1-1, with TRBD1 matching over 10 bases. This CDR3 spans 15 amino acids. V dropped 4 bases and J dropped 5; count of bases not matched to a gene: 7. The DNA for the CDR3 is TGTGCCAGCAGTTCGTGGGACAGGGGTTTTACTGAAGCTTTCTTT. As protein: CASSSWDRGFTEAFF.

The sample holds a few counts of this clonotype. The chain uses TRBV10-3 and TRBJ2-1; D is tentatively TRBD1 or TRBD2 (5 bases each). V was cut by 6 bases and J by 6 bases, with 21 bases left in between. This CDR3 contains 16 residues. Germline lookup yields CDR1 ENHRY and CDR2 SYGVKD. The DNA of the CDR3 is TGTGCCATCAGCCTTAACAGGCTCCTGGGGGTCAATGAGCAGTTCTTC. This encodes CAISLNRLLGVNEQFF.

This clonotype was seen only a few times. V gene TRBV5-8 combines with J gene TRBJ2-7, with TRBD2 as a possible D gene (5 bases). V was trimmed by 0 bases and J by 2 bases, leaving 12 bases between them. The CDR3 runs to 15 residues. The V gene's germline CDR1 is SGHTS and CDR2 YDEGEE. In nucleotides, the CDR3 is TGTGCCAGCAGCTTGGATGGTGGGAGAACCTACGAGCAGTACTTC. Residues: CASSLDGGRTYEQYF.

The chain is built from TRBV7-6 and TRBJ2-6; 9 nucleotides match TRBD1. The germline CDR1 and CDR2 sequences are SGHVS and FNYEAQ. Unmatched junction bases numbered 4, after V lost 0 bases and J lost 1 base. The CDR3 extends over 18 amino acids. CDR3 protein: CASSLAWDRASGANVLTF. CDR3 bases: TGTGCCAGCAGCTTAGCCTGGGACAGGGCTTCTGGGGCCAACGTCCTGACTTTC.

This clonotype was seen a handful of times. J is TRBJ1-2 and V is TRBV20-1, with TRBD1 matching over 7 bases. The CDR3 extends over 16 amino acids. The germline CDR1 and CDR2 sequences are DFQATT and SNEGSKA (reference sequence). V trimming: 1 base; J trimming: 1 base; junction bases outside the gene matches: 9. The CDR3 loop is CSARVTKGAINYGYTF. CDR3 bases: TGCAGTGCTAGAGTCACGAAGGGGGCTATTAACTATGGCTACACCTTC.

This clonotype occurred a few times. The chain couples TRBV6-5 to TRBJ1-2; 7 bases agree with TRBD1. The trim removed 0 bases at V and 4 bases at J, leaving 11 bases unmatched. CDR3 length equals 17 residues. From germline, CDR1 is MNHEY and CDR2 SVGAGI. As DNA, the CDR3 is TGTGCCAGCAGTTACTCCTTCGGAGGGGGCTTGATCTATGGCTACACCTTC. As protein: CASSYSFGGGLIYGYTF.

This clonotype turned up a few times. The V call is TRBV2, the J call TRBJ1-6; no clear D gene. The CDR3 totals 12 residues. The germline V gene encodes CDR1 SNHLY and CDR2 FYNNEI. V dropped 4 bases and J dropped 6 bases, with 4 bases sitting between them. This CDR3 is CASSGLNSPLHF. The DNA for the CDR3 is TGTGCCAGCAGTGGGCTTAATTCACCCCTCCACTTT.

This clonotype has just a few counts. This chain joins TRBV6-1 and TRBJ1-5; 7 bases are shared with TRBD1. The J segment lost 7 bases and the V segment lost 2 bases, leaving 5 bases of the junction unmatched. CDR3 length: 14 amino acids. Germline V gives CDR1 MNHNS, CDR2 SASEGT. In DNA form, the CDR3 reads TGTGCCAGCAGTGAATCTAGGGGGCAACAGCCCCAGCATTTT. Translation: CASSESRGQQPQHF.

The chain recombines TRBV10-3 with TRBJ2-2; D is unresolved. This CDR3 comprises 12 residues. Germline CDR1 reads ENHRY; CDR2 reads SYGVKD. The V and J ends lost 10 bases and 7 bases respectively, with 13 bases between them. For the CDR3, the DNA is TGTGCCACCCACCCATCAGGCGGGGAGCTGTTTTTT. It specifies CATHPSGGELFF.

In its sample, this clonotype was seen once. The V call is TRBV28, the J call TRBJ1-1, with D possibly matching TRBD1 (6 bases). The CDR3 spans 13 residues. V was pared by 7 bases and J by 10 bases, with 19 bases between. Germline assignment: CDR1 MDHEN and CDR2 SYDVKM. The DNA of the CDR3 is TGTGCCAGCAACGGGGGGCGCATGAAAGGAGCTTTCTTT. This encodes CASNGGRMKGAFF. The full variable domain, rest sourced from reference TRBV28 and TRBJ1-1, is DVKVTQSSRYLVKRTGEKVFLECVQDMDHENMFWYRQDPGLGLRLIYFSYDVKMKEKGDIPEGYSVSREKKERFSLILESASTNQTSMYLCASNGGRMKGAFFGQGTRLTVV.

This clonotype was counted ten times or more. V and J are TRBV7-9 and TRBJ1-6; D might be TRBD1 (5 bases). This CDR3 comprises 14 residues. Germline assignment: CDR1 SEHNR and CDR2 FQNEAQ (reference sequence). V gave up 4 bases and J gave up 10 bases, with 14 bases separating them. The CDR3 loop is CASSSRGGGSPLHF. The CDR3 DNA is TGTGCCAGCAGCTCCCGGGGGGGAGGGTCACCCCTCCACTTT.

The chain has TRBV20-1 and TRBJ2-7; TRBD1 matches at 8 bases. The V and J ends lost 0 bases and 6 bases, in that order; junction bases with no gene match: 7. Per germline, CDR1 DFQATT and CDR2 SNEGSKA (reference sequence). The CDR3 runs to 14 residues. The CDR3 DNA follows: TGCAGTGCTAGAGATGAGGACAGGGTAAGCGAGCAGTACTTC. This sequence encodes CSARDEDRVSEQYF.

V and J are TRBV11-2 and TRBJ2-3; maybe TRBD1 (5 bases). V was pared by 4 bases and J by 13 bases, with 24 bases between. This CDR3 contains 15 residues. Germline CDR1 is SGHAT and CDR2 is FQNNGV. CDR3 sequence: CASSSTGSSAENKYF. The CDR3 DNA is TGTGCCAGCAGCTCTACAGGTTCGTCGGCAGAGAACAAGTATTTT. The full variable domain, with the rest looked up from reference TRBV11-2 and TRBJ2-3, is EAGVAQSPRYKIIEKRQSVAFWCNPISGHATLYWYQQILGQGPKLLIQFQNNGVVDDSQLPKDRFSAERLKGVDSTLKIQPAKLEDSAVYLCASSSTGSSAENKYFGPGTRLTVL.

This rearrangement joins TRBV6-1 to TRBJ2-3; 9 nucleotides agree with TRBD2. V lost 7 bases and J lost 3; bases outside the gene matches: 8. Germline lookup yields CDR1 MNHNS and CDR2 SASEGT. The CDR3 is made up of 15 amino acids. Written as DNA, the CDR3 is TGTGCCAGCACCACCAGCGGGGGGACGACAGATACGCAGTATTTT. This sequence encodes CASTTSGGTTDTQYF.

This clonotype was seen only a few times. This sequence joins TRBV10-3 and TRBJ1-4; no firm D call. Germline CDR1 and CDR2: ENHRY and SYGVKD. CDR3 length: 13 residues. Between the trimmed V and J ends, which lost 3 bases and 2 bases, there was a span of 4 bases. CDR3 region: CAISELTNEKLFF. The CDR3 DNA reads TGTGCCATCAGTGAACTCACTAATGAAAAACTGTTTTTT.